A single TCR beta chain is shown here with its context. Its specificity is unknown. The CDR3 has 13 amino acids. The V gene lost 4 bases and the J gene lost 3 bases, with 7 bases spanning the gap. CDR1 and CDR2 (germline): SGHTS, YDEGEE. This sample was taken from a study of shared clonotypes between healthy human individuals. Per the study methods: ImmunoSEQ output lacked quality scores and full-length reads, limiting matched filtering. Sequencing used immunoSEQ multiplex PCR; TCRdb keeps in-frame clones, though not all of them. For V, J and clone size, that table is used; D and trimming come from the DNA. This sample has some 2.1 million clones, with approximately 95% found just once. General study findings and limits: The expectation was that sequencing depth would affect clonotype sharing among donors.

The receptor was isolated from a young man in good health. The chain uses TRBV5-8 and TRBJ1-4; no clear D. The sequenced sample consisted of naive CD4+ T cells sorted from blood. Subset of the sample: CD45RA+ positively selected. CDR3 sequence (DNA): TGTGCCAGCAGCCTCAGACCTAATGAAAAACTGTTTTTT. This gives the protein CASSLRPNEKLFF.